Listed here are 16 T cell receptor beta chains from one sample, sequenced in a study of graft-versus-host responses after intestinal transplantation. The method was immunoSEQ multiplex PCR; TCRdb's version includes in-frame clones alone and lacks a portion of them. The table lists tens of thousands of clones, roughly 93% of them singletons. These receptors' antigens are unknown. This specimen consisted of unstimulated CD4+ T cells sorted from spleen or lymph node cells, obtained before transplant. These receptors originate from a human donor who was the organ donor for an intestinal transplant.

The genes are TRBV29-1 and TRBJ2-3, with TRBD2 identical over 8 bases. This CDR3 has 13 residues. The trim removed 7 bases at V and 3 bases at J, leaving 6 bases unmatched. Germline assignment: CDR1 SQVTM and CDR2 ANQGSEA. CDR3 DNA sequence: TGCAGCGCTCAAGGGACTAGGACAGATACGCAGTATTTT. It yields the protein CSAQGTRTDTQYF.

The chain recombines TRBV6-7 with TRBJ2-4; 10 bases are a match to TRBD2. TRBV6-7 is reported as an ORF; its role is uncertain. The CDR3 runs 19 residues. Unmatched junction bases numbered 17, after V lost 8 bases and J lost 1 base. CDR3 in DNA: TGTGCCAGCCTGCTTTATGAAGCGGGGGGGCAAAGGGCCAAAAACATTCAGTACTTC. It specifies CASLLYEAGGQRAKNIQYF.

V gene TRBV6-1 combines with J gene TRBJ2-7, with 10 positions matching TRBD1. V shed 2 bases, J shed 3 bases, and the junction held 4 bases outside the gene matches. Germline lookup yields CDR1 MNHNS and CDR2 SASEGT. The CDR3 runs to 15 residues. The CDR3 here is CASSELWTGGYEQYF. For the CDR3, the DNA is TGTGCCAGCAGTGAACTGTGGACAGGGGGCTACGAGCAGTACTTC.

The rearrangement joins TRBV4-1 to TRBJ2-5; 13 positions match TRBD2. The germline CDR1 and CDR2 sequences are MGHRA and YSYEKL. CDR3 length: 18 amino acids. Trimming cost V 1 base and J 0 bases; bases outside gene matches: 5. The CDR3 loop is CASSQGLAGGTYQETQYF. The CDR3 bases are TGCGCCAGCAGCCAAGGACTAGCGGGGGGCACGTACCAAGAGACCCAGTACTTC.

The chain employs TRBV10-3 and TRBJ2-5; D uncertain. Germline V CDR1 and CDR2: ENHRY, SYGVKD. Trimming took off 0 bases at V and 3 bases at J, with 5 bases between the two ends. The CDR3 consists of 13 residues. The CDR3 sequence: CAISESGKETQYF. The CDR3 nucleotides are TGTGCCATCAGTGAGTCTGGCAAAGAGACCCAGTACTTC.

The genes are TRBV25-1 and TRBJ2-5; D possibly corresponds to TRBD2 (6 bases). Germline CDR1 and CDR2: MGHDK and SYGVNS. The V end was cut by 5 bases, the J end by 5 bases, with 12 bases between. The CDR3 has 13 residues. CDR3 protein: CASSRLGRETQYF. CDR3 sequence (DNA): TGTGCCAGCAGTCGACTAGGAAGGGAGACCCAGTACTTC.

The CDR3 bases are TGTGCCAGCAGCCAGCAGTTAGGTTTCGGAAATGAGCAGTTCTTC. Its protein product is CASSQQLGFGNEQFF. The rearrangement links TRBV4-2 to TRBJ2-1; the D is unclear. Germline V lookup: CDR1 LGHNA, CDR2 YNFKEQ. With 3 bases removed from V and 7 bases from J, the gap between germline ends came to 16 bases. CDR3 length: 15 residues.

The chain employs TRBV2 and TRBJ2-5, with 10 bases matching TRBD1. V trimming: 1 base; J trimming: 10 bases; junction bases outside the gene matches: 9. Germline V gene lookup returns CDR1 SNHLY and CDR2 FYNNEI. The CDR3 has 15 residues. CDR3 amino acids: CASSEVLRDRGIQYF. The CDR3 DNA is TGTGCCAGCAGTGAAGTGCTCCGGGACAGGGGAATCCAGTACTTC.

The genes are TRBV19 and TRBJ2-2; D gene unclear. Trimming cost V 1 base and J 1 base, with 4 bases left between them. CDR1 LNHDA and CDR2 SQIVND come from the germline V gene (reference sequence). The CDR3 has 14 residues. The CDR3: CASSIGQNTGELFF. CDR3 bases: TGTGCCAGTAGTATAGGACAGAACACCGGGGAGCTGTTTTTT.

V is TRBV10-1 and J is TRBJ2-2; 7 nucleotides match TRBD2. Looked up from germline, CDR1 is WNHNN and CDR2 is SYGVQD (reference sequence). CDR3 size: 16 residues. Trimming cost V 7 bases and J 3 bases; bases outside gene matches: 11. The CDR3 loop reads CASTVWMGGDTGELFF. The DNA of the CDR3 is TGCGCCAGCACTGTGTGGATGGGAGGGGACACCGGGGAGCTGTTTTTT.

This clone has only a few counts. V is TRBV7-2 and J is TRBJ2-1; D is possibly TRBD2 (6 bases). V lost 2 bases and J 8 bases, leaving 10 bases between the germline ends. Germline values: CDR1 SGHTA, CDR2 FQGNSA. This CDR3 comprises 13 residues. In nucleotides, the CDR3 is TGTGCCAGCAGCTTACAAGCTAGCGATGAGCAGTTCTTC. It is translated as CASSLQASDEQFF.

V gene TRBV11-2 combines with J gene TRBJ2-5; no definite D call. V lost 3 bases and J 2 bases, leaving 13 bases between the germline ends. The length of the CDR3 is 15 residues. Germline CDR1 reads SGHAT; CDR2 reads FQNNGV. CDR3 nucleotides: TGTGCCAGCAGCTTGTTTATGGTTCCTCAAGAGACCCAGTACTTC. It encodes CASSLFMVPQETQYF.

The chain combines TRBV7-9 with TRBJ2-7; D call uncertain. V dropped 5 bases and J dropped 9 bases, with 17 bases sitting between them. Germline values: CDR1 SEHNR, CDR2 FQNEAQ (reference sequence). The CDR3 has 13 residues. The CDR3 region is CASSNRTVTAQYF. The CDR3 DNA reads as TGTGCCAGCAGCAATCGGACGGTTACAGCGCAGTACTTC.

CDR3 coding DNA: TGTGCCAGCAGCTCCAGGGGCGCAGATCAAGAGACCCAGTACTTC. Translating gives CASSSRGADQETQYF. The chain employs TRBV7-2 and TRBJ2-5, with a possible D match to TRBD1 (6 bases). V dropped 4 bases and J dropped 2 bases, with 14 bases sitting between them. This CDR3 has 15 residues. Germline V gene sequence: CDR1 SGHTA, CDR2 FQGNSA.

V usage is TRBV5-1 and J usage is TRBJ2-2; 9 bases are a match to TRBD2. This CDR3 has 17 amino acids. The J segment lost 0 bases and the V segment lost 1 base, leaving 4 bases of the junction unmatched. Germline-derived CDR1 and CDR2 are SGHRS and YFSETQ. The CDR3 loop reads CASSLLAGLSNTGELFF. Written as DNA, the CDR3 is TGCGCCAGCAGCTTGCTAGCGGGGTTATCGAACACCGGGGAGCTGTTTTTT. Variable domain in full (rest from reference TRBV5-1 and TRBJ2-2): KAGVTQTPRYLIKTRGQQVTLSCSPISGHRSVSWYQQTPGQGLQFLFEYFSETQRNKGNFPGRFSGRQFSNSRSEMNVSTLELGDSALYLCASSLLAGLSNTGELFFGEGSRLTVL.

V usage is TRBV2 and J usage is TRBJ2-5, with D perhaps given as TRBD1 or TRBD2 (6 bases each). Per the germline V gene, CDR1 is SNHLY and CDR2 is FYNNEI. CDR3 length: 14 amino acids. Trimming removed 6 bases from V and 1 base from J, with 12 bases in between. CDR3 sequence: CASRGGLSQETQYF. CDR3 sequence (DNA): TGTGCCAGCAGAGGGGGACTGTCCCAAGAGACCCAGTACTTC.